This T cell receptor (beta chain) was sequenced in a study of T cells after somatic rescue of genetic block. With 1 base removed from V and 0 bases from J, the gap between germline ends came to 4 bases. This CDR3 is built from 13 residues. Germline CDR1 is SGHRS and CDR2 is YFSETQ. The protocol was immunoSEQ multiplex PCR, while the TCRdb copy is restricted to in-frame clones and leaves out a portion. In the table there are 100,000 to 120,000 clones, about 90% of which are singletons. With regard to this clone: This same CDR3 is encoded by further DNA sequences in the sample.

This chain uses TRBV5-1 with TRBJ1-1; no firm D call. Material for sequencing was peripheral blood mononuclear cells (PBMCs). This receptor was identified in a woman in her late teens or twenties. The CDR3 sequence: CASSLSMNTEAFF. The CDR3 coding sequence is TGCGCCAGCAGCTTGAGCATGAACACTGAAGCTTTCTTT.